The present entry profiles one TCR beta chain with its context. What it recognizes is unknown. This sample is part of a study of shared clonotypes between healthy human individuals. Background on the study: Each donor's CD4 naive and CD4 memory cells filled three plates apiece, CD8 naive two, and CD8 memory one. Study-level points and caveats: Relative to memory subsets, naive subsets generally showed larger estimated richness.

This CDR3 comprises 17 residues. Germline V gene data show CDR1 as SGDLS and CDR2 as YYNGEE. V was clipped by 4 bases and J by 7 bases; unmatched bases: 16. Here immunoSEQ multiplex PCR was the method, and the copy in TCRdb shows in-frame clones only, minus some. This sample carries 2 million to 2.5 million clones, 80% to 95% of them seen once, and the ten largest clones take 0.39%. Sequenced material: naive CD4+ T cells from PBMCs. The subset is: CD45RA+ positively selected. This sequence originates from a man aged 18 to 29 in good health. Some clones in this sample may be carry-over from other donors' samples. The V and J genes are TRBV9 and TRBJ2-1; the match to TRBD1 covers 8 bases. CDR3 bases: TGTGCCAGCAGCCCTCCCCTAGGACAGGGAGGTAGGAATGAGCAGTTCTTC. Translation gives CASSPPLGQGGRNEQFF. The variable domain in full, completed from reference TRBV9 and TRBJ2-1, reads DSGVTQTPKHLITATGQRVTLRCSPRSGDLSVYWYQQSLDQGLQFLIQYYNGEERAKGNILERFSAQQFPDLHSELNLSSLELGDSALYFCASSPPLGQGGRNEQFFGPGTRLTVL.